What follows are 22 T cell receptor beta chains derived from one specimen sequenced in a study of blood T cell repertoires in COVID-19. TCRdb's copy holds only in-frame clones and misses some; the assay was immunoSEQ multiplex PCR. This sample carries roughly 100,000 clones, 82% of them seen once, and the ten largest clones take 15% to 20%. Material for sequencing was peripheral blood. The source is a man at least 80 years old with acute or convalescent COVID-19.

CDR3 loop: CARDSNYGYTF. The CDR3 nucleotides read TGTGCCAGAGACAGTAACTATGGCTACACCTTC. The V call is TRBV27, the J call TRBJ1-2, with D perhaps matching TRBD1 (5 bases). V was pared by 9 bases and J by 1 base, with 6 bases between. Germline lookup yields CDR1 MNHEY and CDR2 SMNVEV (reference sequence). The CDR3 runs to 11 residues.

This chain links TRBV7-8 with TRBJ2-2; D perhaps matches TRBD1 (6 bases). Germline-derived CDR1 and CDR2 are SGHVS and FQNEAQ. CDR3 length: 14 residues. Between the trimmed V and J ends, which lost 6 bases and 3 bases, there was a span of 11 bases. For the CDR3, the DNA is TGTGCCAGCAGTAGGACAGAATACACCGGGGAGCTGTTTTTT. This sequence encodes CASSRTEYTGELFF.

This chain joins TRBV28 and TRBJ2-7; 7 bases match TRBD2. V lost 10 bases, J lost 4 bases, and 19 bases stayed unmatched. The CDR3 spans 16 residues. Germline V gene lookup returns CDR1 MDHEN and CDR2 SYDVKM. The chain's CDR3 is CATKESRAGNGYEQYF. The CDR3 DNA reads as TGTGCCACGAAGGAGTCGCGAGCGGGAAACGGGTACGAGCAGTACTTC.

The chain has TRBV28 and TRBJ2-1; D not resolved. The CDR3 spans 11 residues. V lost 8 bases and J 7 bases, leaving 9 bases between the germline ends. Germline V gene sequence: CDR1 MDHEN, CDR2 SYDVKM. The CDR3 loop reads CASLSVNEQFF. Here the CDR3 DNA reads TGTGCCAGCCTATCTGTAAATGAGCAGTTCTTC.

The chain is built from TRBV5-6 and TRBJ2-5, with D possibly matching TRBD2 (5 bases). Trimming shortened V by 2 bases and J by 5 bases, and 13 bases separated the two germline ends. The CDR3 is 14 residues long. CDR1 and CDR2 from the germline V gene are SGHDT and YYEEEE. CDR3 sequence: CASSFRTRGETQYF. CDR3 sequence (DNA): TGTGCCAGCAGCTTCCGGACCCGAGGGGAGACCCAGTACTTC.

The V and J genes are TRBV6-5 and TRBJ2-1; TRBD2 matches at 11 bases. This CDR3 has 16 residues. Germline V gene sequence: CDR1 MNHEY, CDR2 SVGAGI. Trimming removed 0 bases from V and 7 bases from J; junction bases left unmatched: 5. The chain's CDR3 is CASSYSDSGGDNEQFF. The DNA for the CDR3 is TGTGCCAGCAGTTACTCGGATAGCGGGGGGGATAATGAGCAGTTCTTC.

The rearrangement joins TRBV21-1 to TRBJ1-5; the table gives TRBD1 as D, unverified against the DNA. TRBV21-1 is given as a pseudogene. This CDR3 contains 17 residues. CDR3 in amino acids: CASRSLHRGRVGQPQHF. The CDR3 DNA sequence: TGTGCCAGCAGGAGCCTTCACAGGGGGCGCGTCGGACAGCCCCAGCATTTT.

This rearrangement joins TRBV30 to TRBJ2-3, with 10 bases identical to TRBD2. Per germline, CDR1 GTSNPN and CDR2 SVGIG (reference sequence). The CDR3 consists of 13 residues. Trimming took 2 bases from V and 7 from J; bases not matched to a gene: 3. The DNA for the CDR3 is TGTGCCTGGAGTCCAGCGGGGGGGAATACGCAGTATTTT. Translation gives CAWSPAGGNTQYF.

The chain combines TRBV5-4 with TRBJ1-1; no clear D gene. CDR3 length equals 14 residues. V lost 0 bases to trimming and J lost 4 bases, with 10 bases between them. CDR1 and CDR2 from the germline V gene are SGHNT and YYREEE (reference sequence). CDR3 sequence (DNA): TGTGCCAGCAGCTTGGCCTGGGCGGGCACTGAAGCTTTCTTT. It translates to CASSLAWAGTEAFF. The full variable domain, completed using reference TRBV5-4 and TRBJ1-1, is ETGVTQSPTHLIKTRGQQVTLRCSSQSGHNTVSWYQQALGQGPQFIFQYYREEENGRGNFPPRFSGLQFPNYSSELNVNALELDDSALYLCASSLAWAGTEAFFGQGTRLTVV.

V is TRBV19 and J is TRBJ2-2, with a weak D call TRBD2 (5 bases). Germline assignment: CDR1 LNHDA and CDR2 SQIVND (reference sequence). Trimming pared 0 bases from V and 7 bases from J, leaving 18 bases between. CDR3 length: 17 amino acids. CDR3 loop: CASSIDRTGARGGELFF. The CDR3 DNA sequence: TGTGCCAGTAGTATAGATCGGACGGGCGCCCGGGGCGGGGAGCTGTTTTTT.

J is TRBJ2-7 and V is TRBV23-1; the match to TRBD1 covers 9 bases. TRBV23-1 is an open reading frame whose function is uncertain. The V gene end was trimmed by 1 base and the J gene end by 3 bases; junction bases not matched to a gene: 7. The CDR3 has 16 residues. The CDR3 DNA reads as TGCGCCAGCAGTCAATGGTGGGACAGGGTAGTCTACGAGCAGTACTTC. Translation gives CASSQWWDRVVYEQYF.

V and J are TRBV7-2 and TRBJ1-2, with 8 bases identical to TRBD1. Germline V CDR1 and CDR2: SGHTA, FQGNSA. The junction had 6 bases not matched to a gene; V was cut back by 0 bases and J by 6 bases. The CDR3 extends over 15 amino acids. This CDR3 is CASSLAGQGLHGYTF. The CDR3 region has the DNA TGTGCCAGCAGCTTAGCCGGACAGGGCCTTCATGGCTACACCTTC.

This clone was recorded once. The chain joins TRBV6-2 or TRBV6-3 to TRBJ1-3; tentatively, D is TRBD1 (5 bases). V was trimmed by 2 bases and J by 0 bases, leaving 8 bases between them. The CDR3 sequence is 15 residues long. The germline V gene has CDR1 MNHEY and CDR2 SVGEGT. The CDR3 DNA reads as TGTGCCAGCAGTTACGACAGAGGCTCTGGAAACACCATATATTTT. It specifies CASSYDRGSGNTIYF.

V usage is TRBV18 and J usage is TRBJ1-1; TRBD1 might be the D (5 bases). Deletions cut 2 bases from V and 7 bases from J, with 5 bases between. CDR1 and CDR2 (germline): KGHSH, LQKENI. The CDR3 is made up of 11 amino acids. The CDR3: CASSPRGEAFF. CDR3 in DNA: TGTGCCAGCTCACCAAGGGGTGAAGCTTTCTTT.

The gene calls are TRBV5-4 and TRBJ1-6; 8 positions agree with TRBD1. The germline V gene encodes CDR1 SGHNT and CDR2 YYREEE (reference sequence). J was trimmed by 7 bases and V by 4 bases; bases with no gene match: 4. CDR3 size: 14 residues. As DNA, the CDR3 is TGTGCCAGCAGCCTTCAGGGGGCAAATTCACCCCTCCACTTT. Translating it yields CASSLQGANSPLHF.

The chain joins TRBV7-2 to TRBJ1-6; tentative D call: TRBD1 (5 bases). The CDR3 length is 14 residues. Trimming took off 6 bases at V and 6 bases at J, with 12 bases between the two ends. CDR1 and CDR2 from the germline V gene are SGHTA and FQGNSA. In DNA, the CDR3 is TGTGCCAGCAGTTCGACAGCCCTTAATTCACCCCTCCACTTT. Protein: CASSSTALNSPLHF. Full variable domain (missing parts from reference TRBV7-2 and TRBJ1-6): GAGVSQSPSNKVTEKGKDVELRCDPISGHTALYWYRQSLGQGLEFLIYFQGNSAPDKSGLPSDRFSAERTGGSVSTLTIQRTQQEDSAVYLCASSSTALNSPLHFGNGTRLTVT.

This clone was counted a single time. This chain links TRBV10-3 with TRBJ2-3; 7 bases align to TRBD2. The CDR3 has 14 amino acids. The V and J ends lost 6 bases and 6 bases, in that order; junction bases with no gene match: 9. Germline V gene lookup returns CDR1 ENHRY and CDR2 SYGVKD. CDR3 coding DNA: TGTGCCATCAGGGGGGGGACTCCCTCCGATACGCAGTATTTT. It codes for CAIRGGTPSDTQYF.

The genes are TRBV5-8 and TRBJ1-6; D ambiguous. The V end was cut by 5 bases, the J end by 8 bases, with 23 bases between. The CDR3 is 17 residues long. Germline V gene sequence: CDR1 SGHTS, CDR2 YDEGEE. The CDR3 sequence is CASSRVGPGGGYSPLHF. CDR3 nucleotides: TGTGCCAGCAGTCGGGTCGGGCCAGGAGGCGGGTATTCACCCCTCCACTTT. The full variable domain, its missing parts supplied by reference TRBV5-8 and TRBJ1-6, is EAGVTQSPTHLIKTRGQQATLRCSPISGHTSVYWYQQALGLGLQFLLWYDEGEERNRGNFPPRFSGRQFPNYSSELNVNALELEDSALYLCASSRVGPGGGYSPLHFGNGTRLTVT.

V and J are TRBV12-3 or TRBV12-4 and TRBJ2-3; D gene unclear. The CDR3 runs to 13 residues. V lost 3 bases and J 1 base, leaving 5 bases between the germline ends. CDR3 nucleotides: TGTGCCAGCAGTTTCCAGGGCACAGATACGCAGTATTTT. Its protein product is CASSFQGTDTQYF.

The V gene is TRBV18, the J gene TRBJ1-2; TRBD1 is a possible D gene (6 bases). V was cut by 3 bases and J by 2 bases, with 7 bases left in between. The CDR3 length is 13 residues. The germline V gene encodes CDR1 KGHSH and CDR2 LQKENI. CDR3 sequence reads: CASSPDRNYGYTF. The CDR3 DNA sequence: TGTGCCAGCTCACCGGACAGAAACTATGGCTACACCTTC.

This chain joins TRBV24-1 and TRBJ2-4; no definite D call. V was trimmed by 0 bases and J by 8 bases, leaving 4 bases between them. Germline V gene lookup returns CDR1 KGHDR and CDR2 SFDVKD. The CDR3 is made up of 12 amino acids. The CDR3 nucleotides read TGTGCCACCAGTGATTTGTCGGACATTCAGTACTTC. Amino acids: CATSDLSDIQYF.

The chain links TRBV13 to TRBJ2-7; 7 positions match TRBD1. The germline gives CDR1 PRHDT, CDR2 FYEKMQ (reference sequence). Trimming cost V 1 base and J 2 bases; bases outside gene matches: 5. This CDR3 comprises 15 residues. In DNA, the CDR3 is TGTGCCAGCAGCTTAGTAGGACAGGTTACCTACGAGCAGTACTTC. Amino acids: CASSLVGQVTYEQYF.